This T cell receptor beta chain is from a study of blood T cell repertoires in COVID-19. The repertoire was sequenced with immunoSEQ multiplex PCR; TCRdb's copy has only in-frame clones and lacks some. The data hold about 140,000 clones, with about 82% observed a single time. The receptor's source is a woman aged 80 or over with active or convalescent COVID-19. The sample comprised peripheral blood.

As DNA, the CDR3 is TGTGCCAGCAACACAGGGTCGTCTGGAAACACCATATATTTT. It yields the protein CASNTGSSGNTIYF. The rearrangement links TRBV9 to TRBJ1-3, with D possibly TRBD1 on 6 matching bases. There are 14 residues in the CDR3. Germline CDR1 is SGDLS and CDR2 is YYNGEE. Trimming stripped 6 bases from V and 1 base from J, with 11 bases between.